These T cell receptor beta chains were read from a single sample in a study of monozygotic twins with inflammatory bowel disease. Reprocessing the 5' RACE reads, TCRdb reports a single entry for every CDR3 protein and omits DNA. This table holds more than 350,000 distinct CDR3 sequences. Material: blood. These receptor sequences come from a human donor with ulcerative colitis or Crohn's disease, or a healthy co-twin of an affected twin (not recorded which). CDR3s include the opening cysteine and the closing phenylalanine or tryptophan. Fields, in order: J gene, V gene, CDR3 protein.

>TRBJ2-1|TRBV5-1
CASSPGAGDGEQFF
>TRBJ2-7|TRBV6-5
CASTARQGEQYF
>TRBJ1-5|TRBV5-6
CASSLQGAFSNQPQHF
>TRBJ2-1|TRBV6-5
CASSYLEREGGNNEQFF
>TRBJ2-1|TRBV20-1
CSARDQGPYNEQFF
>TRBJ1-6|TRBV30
CAWSDRVDSQLNSPLHF
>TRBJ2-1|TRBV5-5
CASSPSVGAGANEQFF
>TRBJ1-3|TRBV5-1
CASSLGTAFSGNTIYF
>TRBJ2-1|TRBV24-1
CATSDLAGQQFF
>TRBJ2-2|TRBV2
CASTPLWGGGGGELFF
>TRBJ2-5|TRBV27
CASSLSRQPQETQYF
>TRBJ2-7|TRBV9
CASSSVAGGPYEQYF
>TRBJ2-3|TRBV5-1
CASSLDRGQTDTQYF
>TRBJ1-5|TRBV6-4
CAGPLNQPQHF
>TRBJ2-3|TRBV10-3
CASSGANQGDTQYF
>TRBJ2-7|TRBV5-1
CASSLRPTGEQYF
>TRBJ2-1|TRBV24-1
CATSNFSGRQFF
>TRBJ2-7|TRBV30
CAWTARLGQGKNEQYF
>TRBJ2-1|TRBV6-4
CATSGQAGEQFF
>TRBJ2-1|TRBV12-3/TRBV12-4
CASSSGTQDVDEQFF
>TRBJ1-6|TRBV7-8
CASSLEAGDYNSPLHF
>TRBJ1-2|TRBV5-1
CASYTFPGQEYGYTF
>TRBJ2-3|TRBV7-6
CASSSQTSLDTQYF
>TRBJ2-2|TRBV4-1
CASSQDRGGGYTGELFF
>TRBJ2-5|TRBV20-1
CSARLQGGQETQYF
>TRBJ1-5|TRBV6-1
CASSDRGADQPQHF
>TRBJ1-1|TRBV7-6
CASSLAVTGTEAFF
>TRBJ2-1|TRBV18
CASSPLRGARYNEQFF
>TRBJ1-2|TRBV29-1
CSVEDDRDGGGYTF
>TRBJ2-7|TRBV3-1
CASSQAKGWTYEQYF
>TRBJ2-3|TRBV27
CASKTSEVTDTQYF
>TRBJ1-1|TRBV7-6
CASSLRREAEAFF
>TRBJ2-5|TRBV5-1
CASSLEGAALSQETQYF
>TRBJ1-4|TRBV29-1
CSATPAPGEKLFF
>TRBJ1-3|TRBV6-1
CASSTQGGVGNTIYF
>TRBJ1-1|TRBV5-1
CASSLVGQDTEAFF
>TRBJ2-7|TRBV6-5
CASSYSGGTGGYEQYF
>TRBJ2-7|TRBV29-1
CSAFLDSYEQYF
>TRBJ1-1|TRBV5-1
CARRGLAKNGEAFF
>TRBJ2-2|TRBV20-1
CSPIGLRNTGELFF
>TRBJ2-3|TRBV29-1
CSVEDQRDGTSTDTQYF
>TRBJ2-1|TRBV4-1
CASSQDIRVAYNEQFF
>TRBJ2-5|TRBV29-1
CSVEDGGRRPQRLAGGETQYF
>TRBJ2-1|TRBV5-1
CASSQGGLAGSMGTNYNEQFF
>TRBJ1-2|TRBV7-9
CASSLRGNFYGYTF
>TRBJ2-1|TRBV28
CASSSVGYEQFF
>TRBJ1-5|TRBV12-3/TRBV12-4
CASSQGDRNQPQHF
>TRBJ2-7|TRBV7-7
CASSQEVGFEQYF
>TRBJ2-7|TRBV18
CASSPPSQGGGEQYF
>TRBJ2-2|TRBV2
CASSEKPNTGELFF
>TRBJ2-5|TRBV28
CASSSFRDQTQYF
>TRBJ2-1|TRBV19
CASKTRTNEQFF
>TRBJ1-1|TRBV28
CASSLYKGGTEAFF
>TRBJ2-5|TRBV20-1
CSAHSGIPETQYF
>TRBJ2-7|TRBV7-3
CASSLTGVGEQYF
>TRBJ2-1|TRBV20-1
CSANQAYNEQFF
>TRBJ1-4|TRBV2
CASSEGRGGEKLFF
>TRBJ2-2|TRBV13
CASSPNLGLAGTGELFF
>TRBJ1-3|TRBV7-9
CASRPEGTGNTIYF
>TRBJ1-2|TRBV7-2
CASSPAGDGYTF